This TCR beta chain was observed in a study of blood T cell repertoires in COVID-19. Study-wide context: Specimens from acute and convalescent COVID-19 originated in the United States, Italy and Spain. T cells, B-cell-depleted T cells, or PBMCs supplied cDNA or gDNA.

In germline, CDR1 is LNHDA, CDR2 SQIVND (reference sequence). The CDR3 has 15 amino acids. V dropped 9 bases and J dropped 5 bases, with 22 bases sitting between them. Patients from Seattle were sampled longitudinally, starting during active infection. How the authors handled the data: Reference gene primer amplification gave estimated nucleated cell counts. The protocol was immunoSEQ multiplex PCR, while the TCRdb copy is restricted to in-frame clones and leaves out a portion. V, J and clone size reflect that table, while D and trimming were determined from the DNA. The sample records over 100,000 clones, around 90% being singletons.

The J gene is TRBJ2-5, the V gene TRBV19, with D possibly TRBD2 on 6 matching bases. This TCR derives from a woman aged 45-59 years with COVID-19, enrolled during active disease. Input material: peripheral blood. The chain's CDR3 is CARPPGDGGGETQYF. The CDR3 DNA follows: TGTGCCAGACCCCCCGGGGACGGAGGAGGGGAGACCCAGTACTTC.